Below are 10 T cell receptor beta chains sequenced from a single sample in a study of blood T cell repertoires in COVID-19. Libraries were prepared by immunoSEQ multiplex PCR; TCRdb keeps only in-frame clonotypes and omits some of them. The sample yields more than 450,000 clones, roughly 90% seen once. The source material was PBMCs or T cells enriched from blood (not recorded which). These receptor sequences come from a woman aged 18-29 years who had recovered from COVID-19.

The chain joins TRBV3-1 (or the pseudogene TRBV3-2) to TRBJ1-2; 9 bases are a match to TRBD1. The CDR3 has 15 amino acids. Looked up from germline, CDR1 is LGHDT and CDR2 is YNNKEL (reference sequence). Trimming took 3 bases from V and 6 from J; bases not matched to a gene: 8. The DNA for the CDR3 is TGTGCCAGCAGCCATTTGGGACAGGGAGGGAATGGCTACACCTTC. Translated: CASSHLGQGGNGYTF.

This rearrangement joins TRBV15 to TRBJ2-5; D gene ambiguous. CDR3 length: 17 residues. Trimming removed 5 bases from V and 7 bases from J, with 26 bases in between. Germline CDR1 reads LNHNV; CDR2 reads YYDKDF (reference sequence). Written as DNA, the CDR3 is TGTGCCACCAGCCTCTCAAGAACAGCAGTCACCAAAGGGACCCAGTACTTC. It specifies CATSLSRTAVTKGTQYF.

The chain combines TRBV2 with TRBJ2-2; D perhaps matches TRBD1 (7 bases). The CDR3 has 16 amino acids. Per germline, CDR1 SNHLY and CDR2 FYNNEI. Trimming removed 8 bases at V and 3 bases at J, with 19 bases between. The CDR3 DNA reads as TGTGCCAGCTCCTGGGTGGAGGGGGCCTACACCGGGGAGCTGTTTTTT. It is translated as CASSWVEGAYTGELFF.

The chain joins TRBV28 to TRBJ1-3; the D gene is possibly TRBD1 (5 bases). V lost 4 bases and J lost 0, with 10 bases in between. There are 15 residues in the CDR3. Germline V gene data show CDR1 as MDHEN and CDR2 as SYDVKM. CDR3 DNA: TGTGCCAGCAGTTCCACTGGGGCCTCTGGAAACACCATATATTTT. Residues: CASSSTGASGNTIYF. Complete variable domain (other parts from reference TRBV28 and TRBJ1-3): DVKVTQSSRYLVKRTGEKVFLECVQDMDHENMFWYRQDPGLGLRLIYFSYDVKMKEKGDIPEGYSVSREKKERFSLILESASTNQTSMYLCASSSTGASGNTIYFGEGSWLTVV.

The chain has TRBV5-1 and TRBJ1-1; 9 nucleotides agree with TRBD1. Germline-derived CDR1 and CDR2 are SGHRS and YFSETQ. The CDR3 extends over 17 amino acids. The junction had 16 bases not matched to a gene; V was cut back by 4 bases and J by 6 bases. CDR3 residues: CASSMDRTGTGSAEAFF. CDR3 coding DNA: TGCGCCAGCAGCATGGATCGGACAGGGACAGGGTCGGCTGAAGCTTTCTTT.

The chain uses TRBV9 and TRBJ2-7; unclear D gene. This CDR3 has 14 residues. Trimming left V 3 bases short and J 0 bases short, with 10 bases between. Per the germline V gene, CDR1 is SGDLS and CDR2 is YYNGEE. CDR3 amino acids: CASSETLSSYEQYF. CDR3 coding DNA: TGTGCCAGCAGCGAGACACTCAGCTCCTACGAGCAGTACTTC.

This sequence joins TRBV29-1 and TRBJ1-2; 8 nucleotides line up with TRBD1. The CDR3 extends over 12 amino acids. Germline CDR1 reads SQVTM; CDR2 reads ANQGSEA. With V trimmed by 7 bases and J by 10 bases, 11 bases remained unmatched. CDR3 loop: CSGVQGDFDYTF. The CDR3 DNA sequence: TGCAGCGGGGTACAGGGGGATTTTGACTACACCTTC.

This chain connects TRBV25-1 to TRBJ2-5; 7 bases align to TRBD1. The germline gives CDR1 MGHDK, CDR2 SYGVNS. CDR3 length: 15 residues. V shed 1 base and J 7 bases; nucleotides not matched to a gene: 9. Written as DNA, the CDR3 is TGTGCCAGCAGTGAATCGGACAGGCAGTCGGGGACCCAGTACTTC. Encoded protein: CASSESDRQSGTQYF.

This chain uses TRBV2 with TRBJ1-4; D might be TRBD1 (6 bases). The germline V gene encodes CDR1 SNHLY and CDR2 FYNNEI. The CDR3 totals 16 residues. V lost 4 bases and J lost 6, with 18 bases in between. The CDR3 DNA is TGTGCCAGCAGTGGAAGTTCGGGGGGCACGGATGAAAAACTGTTTTTT. Encoded protein: CASSGSSGGTDEKLFF.

The chain carries TRBV5-1 and TRBJ1-6; D ambiguous. The germline gives CDR1 SGHRS, CDR2 YFSETQ. The V gene lost 1 base and the J gene lost 7 bases, with 9 bases spanning the gap. The CDR3 consists of 14 residues. The CDR3 loop reads CASSLPGWNSPLHF. Here the CDR3 DNA reads TGCGCCAGCAGCTTGCCGGGATGGAATTCACCCCTCCACTTT.